Listed below are T cell receptor beta chains from one sample, sequenced in a study of T-cell reconstitution after alpha-beta-depleted transplantation in children. A single record per CDR3 protein comes from TCRdb applying MiXCR to the PCR reads. The sample lists about 500,000 distinct CDR3 sequences, around 10% occurring once. The sequences come from PBMCs, mostly from graft donor cells, collected 180 days after TCRalphabeta/CD19-depleted stem cell transplant. Receptor source: a female patient aged 2 to 10 who had a stem cell transplant for aplastic anemia, so the T cells may come from the graft donor. Each CDR3 is given with its conserved first and last residue. Fields, in order: D gene, clone size, J gene, V gene, CDR3 length, CDR3 DNA, CDR3 protein. D genes are given only for firm matches. Not all rows give a size; the values are once, few, many and, for expanded clones, a class.

NA,NA,TRBJ2-5,TRBV7-9,15,TGTGCCAGCAGCTTAGCCGGGCAGGGAATTGAGACCCAGTACTTC,CASSLAGQGIETQYF
NA,many,TRBJ1-1,TRBV29-1,14,TGCAGCGTCGCCGTTTTACAGGTTCGCACTGAAGCTTTCTTT,CSVAVLQVRTEAFF
NA,many,TRBJ1-6,TRBV28,15,TGTGCCAGCAGTTTATGGAGGCAGGGAGCTTCACCCCTCCACTTT,CASSLWRQGASPLHF
NA,many,TRBJ1-4,TRBV6-2/TRBV6-3,16,TGTGCCAGCAGTTACGATCGACAGGATAAAAATGAAAAACTGTTTTTT,CASSYDRQDKNEKLFF
NA,NA,TRBJ2-1,TRBV5-1,17,TGCGCCAGCAGCCTACTTCAGTTGTCACGGGTTTACAATGAGCAGTTCTTC,CASSLLQLSRVYNEQFF
NA,NA,TRBJ2-1,TRBV15,16,TGTGCCACCAGCAGACGAAGACTAGGGGGTCGCAATGACCAGTTCTTC,CATSRRRLGGRNDQFF
TRBD1,NA,TRBJ1-1,TRBV5-1,17,TGCGCCAGCAGCGGGACGGGACAGGGCTTAATGAACACTGAAGCTTTCTTT,CASSGTGQGLMNTEAFF
NA,NA,TRBJ1-2,TRBV7-2,16,TGTGCCAGCAGCTTTTCCCCCGGCCAGGCTCAGGGTGGCTACACCTTC,CASSFSPGQAQGGYTF
NA,NA,TRBJ2-2,TRBV20-1,14,TGCAGTGCTAGGGCAACAGGTACCACCGGGGAGCTGTTTTTT,CSARATGTTGELFF
NA,NA,TRBJ2-7,TRBV6-1,14,TGTGCCAGCAGCCCCGTACGGAGGGGTTACGAGCAGTACTTC,CASSPVRRGYEQYF
TRBD2,many,TRBJ2-3,TRBV27,15,TGTGCCAGCAGACCCGCCCGGGAGGGCACAGATACGCAGTATTTT,CASRPAREGTDTQYF
NA,many,TRBJ2-2,TRBV6-5,13,TGTGCCAGCAGTCCCCCGATTGACGGGGAGCTGTTTTTT,CASSPPIDGELFF
NA,few,TRBJ2-1,TRBV19,14,TGTGCCAGTAGTATTAGAGATGGGAACAATGAGCAGTTCTTC,CASSIRDGNNEQFF
TRBD2,many,TRBJ2-3,TRBV29-1,20,TGCAGCGTTGAAGTGGGGACTAGCGGGAGGGGGCCTGGGGGTTGGATTACGCAGTATTTT,CSVEVGTSGRGPGGWITQYF
NA,few,TRBJ2-3,TRBV6-2/TRBV6-3,15,TGTGCCAGCACGAGGAGCGCCAGGGGTCCAGATACGCAGTATTTT,CASTRSARGPDTQYF
TRBD1,few,TRBJ2-2,TRBV10-3,17,TGTGCCATCAGTGATTCGACAGGGGGTTGGAACACCGGGGAGCTGTTTTTT,CAISDSTGGWNTGELFF
TRBD2,few,TRBJ2-1,TRBV7-2,13,TGTGCCAGCAGCCCAGGGACTAGCGGCGAACAGTTCTTC,CASSPGTSGEQFF
TRBD1,NA,TRBJ1-2,TRBV29-1,13,TGCAGCGTGGGGGACAGGGAAATTTATGGCTACACCTTC,CSVGDREIYGYTF
NA,few,TRBJ2-6,TRBV29-1,14,TGCAGCGTTGAGAAGGGAACTGGGGCCAACGTCCTGACTTTC,CSVEKGTGANVLTF
TRBD2,NA,TRBJ2-3,TRBV5-1,17,TGCGCCAGCAGCTTGGGGCCTAGCGGGAGACCCACAGATACGCAGTATTTT,CASSLGPSGRPTDTQYF
NA,few,TRBJ2-2,TRBV12-3/TRBV12-4,12,TGTGCCAGCGAAACAGGGTTCAGGGAGCTGTTTTTT,CASETGFRELFF
TRBD1,few,TRBJ1-3,TRBV27,15,TGTGCCAGCAGTTTAACGACAGGGCCCGGAAACACCATATATTTT,CASSLTTGPGNTIYF